The T cell receptor (beta chain) under discussion was sequenced for a study of beta chain features in type 1 diabetes. Study-level points and caveats: Moderate yet significant TCRB CDR3 shortening was seen in Type 1 diabetes patients in all four CD4+ subsets.

This clone was seen more than once but under ten times. No antigen is known for it. The CDR3 consists of 13 residues. Germline values: CDR1 SNHLY, CDR2 FYNNEI. Trimming pared 2 bases from V and 10 bases from J, leaving 14 bases between. Of the isolated RNA, all was reverse transcribed, and so the sequenced material was expressed TCRB transcripts. Profiling relied on immunoSEQ multiplex PCR, and the TCRdb table lists in-frame clones only, not all of them. The sample yields more than 300,000 clones, 8% to 10% seen once. The rearrangement links TRBV2 to TRBJ1-1; D is possibly TRBD1 (5 bases). The sequence came from a man aged 25-45 years with type 1 diabetes. The specimen was central memory CD4+ T cells from blood. The DNA of the CDR3 is TGTGCCAGCAGTGAAAGGCCTCAGGGACGAGCTTTCTTT. Its translation: CASSERPQGRAFF.